Included here is one T cell receptor (beta chain) sequence, with context. The sample originates from a study of blood T cell repertoires in COVID-19. Overall study: Samples came from the United States, Italy and Spain, spanning acute and convalescent COVID-19.

Original methodology: Estimation of nucleated cell counts relied on the amplification of reference gene primers. Sequenced by immunoSEQ multiplex PCR; TCRdb stores in-frame clones only, minus some. V and J calls and clone size are those listed in that table; D and trimming were worked out from the DNA. The sample includes under 50,000 clones, about 92% seen only once; the top ten take over 15%. This receptor was taken from a man between 65 and 79 years old with active COVID-19. The material sequenced was peripheral blood.

The CDR3 nucleotides are TGTGCCAGTAGTCTGACTGGAGTTAATGAAAAACTGTTTTTT. Amino acid sequence: CASSLTGVNEKLFF. V is TRBV19 and J is TRBJ1-4; D is unresolved. V lost 5 bases and J 4 bases, leaving 11 bases between the germline ends. Germline-derived CDR1 and CDR2 are LNHDA and SQIVND (reference sequence). The CDR3 is 14 residues long.